Included here is one T cell receptor beta chain sequence, with context. The data stem from a study of T cells in Graves' hyperthyroidism and ophthalmopathy. This CDR3 contains 13 residues. V lost 2 bases and J lost 2, with 5 bases in between. From germline, CDR1 is KGHSH and CDR2 LQKENI. The TCR beta CDR3 regions underwent amplification using RNA transcripts as the source. The HTBI primer set served for first-round RT-PCR of the TCR CDR3. TCRdb used MiXCR to reprocess the multiplex PCR reads, holding one entry per CDR3 protein. In the table there are hundreds of thousands of distinct CDR3 sequences, 14% of which are singletons. PBMCs were sourced from roughly 9.1 ml fresh peripheral blood.

Sequencing input: blood. The gene calls are TRBV18 and TRBJ2-3, with D unclear. The receptor's source is a woman between 18 and 30 years old with Graves' hyperthyroidism. The CDR3 sequence: CASSPEITDTQYF. The CDR3 DNA follows: TGTGCCAGCTCACCAGAAATCACAGATACGCAGTATTTT.